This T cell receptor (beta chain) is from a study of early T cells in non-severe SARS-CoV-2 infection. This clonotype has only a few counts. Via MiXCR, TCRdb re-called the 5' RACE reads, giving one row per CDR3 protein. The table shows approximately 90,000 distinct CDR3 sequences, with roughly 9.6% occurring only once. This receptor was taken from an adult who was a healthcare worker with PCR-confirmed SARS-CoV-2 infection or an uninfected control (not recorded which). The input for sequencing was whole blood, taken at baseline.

The CDR3 protein is CASNRDRGSGELFF. CDR3 in DNA: TGTGCCAGCAATCGGGACAGGGGATCCGGGGAGCTGTTTTTT. The chain recombines TRBV6-2 or TRBV6-3 with TRBJ2-2; 10 bases agree with TRBD1. Per the germline V gene, CDR1 is MNHEY and CDR2 is SVGEGT. The CDR3 extends over 14 amino acids. V was clipped by 7 bases and J by 6 bases; unmatched bases: 5.